One and the same sample provided the 32 T cell receptor beta chains below, sequenced in a study of shared clonotypes between healthy human individuals (dated by TCRdb to 2020 to 2022). Libraries were constructed by the immunoSEQ multiplex PCR assay. The clones in this table, taken by TCRdb from immuneACCESS, are in-frame only. Not every clone is retained; where verified, under half of the shortfall comes from an unresolved V gene, and the cause of the rest is unknown. A total of 550,000 to 750,000 clones appear in this sample, 92% of them only once. The ten largest clones represent roughly 24% of the sample. For the CD8 naive samples, CD45RO-negative cells were positively selected for CCR7, yielding a CD45RA+CCR7+ population from which TemRA cells were excluded. The specimen was naive CD8+ T cells sorted from blood. The cell subset or site label corresponds to: CD45RA+CCR7+. These receptor sequences come from a young man in good health.

This rearrangement joins TRBV29-1 to TRBJ1-1; no definite D call. This CDR3 spans 12 amino acids. With 7 bases removed from V and 1 base from J, the gap between germline ends came to 10 bases. Germline values: CDR1 SQVTM, CDR2 ANQGSEA. This CDR3 reads CSGRRENTEAFF. CDR3 nucleotides: TGCAGCGGGAGACGGGAGAACACTGAAGCTTTCTTT.

The V and J genes are TRBV4-1 and TRBJ2-5; 8 bases align to TRBD2. CDR1 is MGHRA and CDR2 is YSYEKL in the germline V gene. The length of the CDR3 is 15 residues. The V segment lost 6 bases and the J segment 3 bases; nucleotides outside the gene matches: 9. This CDR3 is CASRGSAGVEETQYF. The DNA of the CDR3 is TGCGCCAGCAGAGGTTCAGCGGGAGTTGAAGAGACCCAGTACTTC.

There are a few counts of this clone. This chain joins TRBV6-1 and TRBJ2-2; the D is unclear. There are 14 residues in the CDR3. The V end was cut by 1 base, the J end by 1 base, with 4 bases between. The germline gives CDR1 MNHNS, CDR2 SASEGT. CDR3 nucleotides: TGTGCCAGCAGTGAAGGCAAGAACACCGGGGAGCTGTTTTTT. This codes for CASSEGKNTGELFF.

The gene calls are TRBV4-1 and TRBJ2-7; a possible D gene is TRBD1 (5 bases). The CDR3 runs to 16 residues. The V and J ends lost 1 base and 3 bases respectively, with 16 bases between them. Per the germline V gene, CDR1 is MGHRA and CDR2 is YSYEKL. The CDR3 spells CASSQGVSDTGYEQYF. The CDR3, as DNA: TGCGCCAGCAGCCAAGGGGTTTCGGACACTGGCTACGAGCAGTACTTC.

The chain recombines TRBV6-5 with TRBJ2-1; no definite D call. CDR1 and CDR2 from the germline V gene are MNHEY and SVGAGI. The CDR3 is 15 residues long. V was trimmed by 6 bases and J by 2 bases, leaving 14 bases between them. CDR3 DNA: TGTGCCAGCAGATATGCCACTGGTACCTACAATGAGCAGTTCTTC. The encoded protein is CASRYATGTYNEQFF.

The rearrangement joins TRBV7-9 to TRBJ2-1; either TRBD1 or TRBD2 may supply D (6 bases each). Trimming removed 3 bases at V and 10 bases at J, with 28 bases between. The germline CDR1 and CDR2 sequences are SEHNR and FQNEAQ (reference sequence). This CDR3 has 18 amino acids. As DNA, the CDR3 is TGTGCCAGCAGCTTCTCGCAACTTGGGGGGACGGGGGCGAGGGAGCAGTTCTTC. Translated: CASSFSQLGGTGAREQFF.

The rearrangement joins TRBV19 to TRBJ2-1; D might be TRBD2 (6 bases). V lost 5 bases and J lost 7, with 12 bases in between. The CDR3 extends over 13 amino acids. The germline CDR1 and CDR2 sequences are LNHDA and SQIVND (reference sequence). CDR3: CASSAGSWNEQFF. CDR3 sequence (DNA): TGTGCCAGTAGTGCGGGGTCCTGGAATGAGCAGTTCTTC.

In this sample, this clone turned up once. V usage is TRBV11-2 and J usage is TRBJ2-7, with unresolved D. The V and J ends lost 0 bases and 2 bases respectively, with 17 bases between them. This CDR3 is built from 17 residues. Germline V CDR1 and CDR2: SGHAT, FQNNGV. In nucleotides, the CDR3 is TGTGCCAGCAGCTTAGATACCCCAGCCTTTGGGACCTACGAGCAGTACTTC. Translated: CASSLDTPAFGTYEQYF.

This clone was seen once. Distinct nucleotide sequences in the sample also encode this CDR3. This chain joins TRBV5-6 and TRBJ1-1; D not certain. In germline, CDR1 is SGHDT, CDR2 YYEEEE. Trimming removed 4 bases at V and 5 bases at J, with 6 bases between. The CDR3 is 11 amino acids. The CDR3 is CASSRGTEAFF. CDR3 nucleotide sequence: TGTGCCAGCAGCCGGGGAACTGAAGCTTTCTTT.

The CDR3 sequence: CASSFSEVSYNEQFF. CDR3 nucleotides: TGTGCCAGCAGCTTCTCTGAAGTCTCCTACAATGAGCAGTTCTTC. V usage is TRBV7-9 and J usage is TRBJ2-1; D is uncertain. The V gene lost 3 bases and the J gene lost 0 bases, with 9 bases spanning the gap. The CDR3 length is 15 residues. The germline CDR1 and CDR2 sequences are SEHNR and FQNEAQ (reference sequence).

This rearrangement joins TRBV5-4 to TRBJ2-1, with D possibly being TRBD2 (5 bases). Germline V gene sequence: CDR1 SGHNT, CDR2 YYREEE (reference sequence). V was cut by 3 bases and J by 8 bases, with 6 bases left in between. The CDR3 runs 11 residues. The CDR3 reads CASSWGDEQFF. The CDR3 coding sequence is TGTGCCAGCAGCTGGGGAGATGAGCAGTTCTTC.

The chain joins TRBV9 to TRBJ2-1, with a weak D call TRBD2 (6 bases). This CDR3 region has 15 residues. V dropped 4 bases and J dropped 0 bases, with 11 bases sitting between them. The germline V gene has CDR1 SGDLS and CDR2 YYNGEE. CDR3 sequence: CASSYKTSSYNEQFF. In nucleotides, the CDR3 is TGTGCCAGCAGCTACAAGACTAGCTCCTACAATGAGCAGTTCTTC.

The chain is built from TRBV5-4 and TRBJ2-7; tentative D call: TRBD2 (6 bases). The germline V gene has CDR1 SGHNT and CDR2 YYREEE (reference sequence). V was cut by 0 bases and J by 6 bases, with 10 bases left in between. CDR3 length equals 13 residues. The CDR3 here is CASSLGAGLEQYF. As DNA, the CDR3 is TGTGCCAGCAGCTTGGGGGCGGGGCTCGAGCAGTACTTC.

The V call is TRBV5-1, the J call TRBJ2-7; D remains unclear. CDR1 is SGHRS, CDR2 YFSETQ, per germline. With 6 bases removed from V and 5 bases from J, the gap between germline ends came to 24 bases. This CDR3 comprises 16 residues. This CDR3 is CASTKEGVALLDEQYF. The CDR3 DNA reads as TGCGCCAGCACCAAAGAAGGAGTGGCCCTGTTGGACGAGCAGTACTTC.

The chain couples TRBV6-6 to TRBJ1-1; D unclear. The CDR3 is made up of 15 amino acids. V dropped 0 bases and J dropped 6 bases, with 14 bases sitting between them. CDR1 is MNHNY and CDR2 is SVGAGI in the germline V gene (reference sequence). The CDR3 reads CASSYSMAEYAEAFF. CDR3 nucleotide sequence: TGTGCCAGCAGTTACTCGATGGCCGAATACGCTGAAGCTTTCTTT.

This clone was detected a few times. The chain combines TRBV25-1 with TRBJ2-1; D gene uncertain. V was pared by 4 bases and J by 7 bases, with 5 bases between. The length of the CDR3 is 11 residues. Germline CDR1 is MGHDK and CDR2 is SYGVNS. CDR3 sequence reads: CASSVVNEQFF. CDR3 in DNA: TGTGCCAGCAGTGTGGTGAATGAGCAGTTCTTC. The full variable domain, its missing parts supplied by reference TRBV25-1 and TRBJ2-1, is EADIYQTPRYLVIGTGKKITLECSQTMGHDKMYWYQQDPGMELHLIHYSYGVNSTEKGDLSSESTVSRIRTEHFPLTLESARPSHTSQYLCASSVVNEQFFGPGTRLTVL.

The rearrangement uses TRBV9 and TRBJ2-1; 10 bases align to TRBD2. After removal of 0 bases from V and 4 bases from J, the junction contained 4 bases not matched to a gene. CDR1 and CDR2 from the germline V gene are SGDLS and YYNGEE. There are 16 residues in the CDR3. CDR3: CASSVVASGSYNEQFF. CDR3 nucleotides: TGTGCCAGCAGCGTAGTGGCTAGCGGGAGTTACAATGAGCAGTTCTTC.

The CDR3 sequence: CASSPVGGGEYEQYF. In nucleotides, the CDR3 is TGTGCCAGCAGTCCTGTCGGGGGCGGCGAGTACGAGCAGTACTTC. The rearrangement links TRBV27 to TRBJ2-7; D is possibly TRBD1 or TRBD2 (6 bases each). V lost 5 bases and J lost 4, with 18 bases in between. CDR1 and CDR2 from the germline V gene are MNHEY and SMNVEV (reference sequence). The CDR3 extends over 15 amino acids.

The V gene is TRBV20-1, the J gene TRBJ2-3; D unresolved. The germline V gene encodes CDR1 DFQATT and CDR2 SNEGSKA (reference sequence). The CDR3 runs to 11 residues. V shed 5 bases and J shed 8 bases, with 11 bases lying between them. The DNA for the CDR3 is TGCAGTGCTCCGACCCCGGGTACGCAGTATTTT. It specifies CSAPTPGTQYF.

The V gene is TRBV7-8, the J gene TRBJ1-3; 7 nucleotides line up with TRBD1. From germline, CDR1 is SGHVS and CDR2 FQNEAQ. The V segment lost 0 bases and the J segment 3 bases; nucleotides outside the gene matches: 5. The CDR3 is made up of 16 amino acids. Here the CDR3 reads CASSLARTGFGNTIYF. The CDR3 DNA is TGTGCCAGCAGCTTAGCTAGGACAGGATTTGGAAACACCATATATTTT. The whole variable domain, filled in from reference TRBV7-8 and TRBJ1-3, reads GAGVSQSPRYKVAKRGQDVALRCDPISGHVSLFWYQQALGQGPEFLTYFQNEAQLDKSGLPSDRFFAERPEGSVSTLKIQRTQQEDSAVYLCASSLARTGFGNTIYFGEGSWLTVV.

The chain combines TRBV7-6 with TRBJ2-1; 11 bases match TRBD2. The length of the CDR3 is 15 residues. V lost 4 bases, J lost 7 bases, and 6 bases stayed unmatched. Germline assignment: CDR1 SGHVS and CDR2 FNYEAQ. CDR3 protein: CASSWRLAGGNEQFF. The CDR3 region has the DNA TGTGCCAGCAGCTGGAGGCTAGCGGGGGGAAATGAGCAGTTCTTC.

This sequence joins TRBV6-5 and TRBJ2-3; D is unclear. CDR3 size: 15 residues. V lost 5 bases and J lost 5, with 17 bases in between. CDR1 and CDR2 from the germline V gene are MNHEY and SVGAGI. The DNA for the CDR3 is TGTGCCAGCAGTCAAGGACGGGCCCTAGGAGATACGCAGTATTTT. Amino acid sequence: CASSQGRALGDTQYF.

The chain recombines TRBV7-9 with TRBJ1-3, with D possibly being TRBD1 (5 bases). Germline V gene sequence: CDR1 SEHNR, CDR2 FQNEAQ (reference sequence). V lost 6 bases, J lost 4 bases, and 16 bases lay in between. The CDR3 spans 15 residues. The CDR3 bases are TGTGCCAGCAGACCAAACCGGGACGCCGGAAACACCATATATTTT. Translated: CASRPNRDAGNTIYF.

CDR3 sequence (DNA): TGCGCCAGCAGTGAGGGCAGGAGCGCCTATGGCTACACCTTC. This sequence encodes CASSEGRSAYGYTF. This chain joins TRBV10-2 and TRBJ1-2; D is undetermined. The V end was cut by 2 bases, the J end by 4 bases, with 11 bases between. This CDR3 is 14 amino acids long. Germline V gene data show CDR1 as WSHSY and CDR2 as SAAADI.

As regards this clone: Other DNA variants within this sample encode the same CDR3. The rearrangement uses TRBV5-4 and TRBJ2-7; D may correspond to TRBD1 or TRBD2 (5 bases each). Per germline, CDR1 SGHNT and CDR2 YYREEE (reference sequence). Trimming cost V 0 bases and J 2 bases, with 9 bases left between them. This CDR3 spans 14 amino acids. The CDR3 coding sequence is TGTGCCAGCAGCTTGGGGGACCGCGCCTACGAGCAGTACTTC. The encoded protein is CASSLGDRAYEQYF.

This clone was counted once. CDR3 nucleotides: TGTGCCAGCTCAGGCCAGACGCTCACAGATACGCAGTATTTT. Translating it yields CASSGQTLTDTQYF. The V call is TRBV18, the J call TRBJ2-3; D is unclear. Germline V lookup: CDR1 KGHSH, CDR2 LQKENI. The V end lost 5 bases, the J end lost 2 bases, and 11 bases lay between the germline ends. This CDR3 region has 14 residues.

The chain links TRBV7-9 to TRBJ2-5; TRBD1 aligns across 7 bases. Germline CDR1 reads SEHNR; CDR2 reads FQNEAQ (reference sequence). Trimming took 5 bases from V and 3 from J; bases not matched to a gene: 6. The CDR3 runs 14 residues. The CDR3 loop is CASSPGTDEETQYF. The CDR3 nucleotides are TGTGCCAGCAGCCCAGGGACAGATGAAGAGACCCAGTACTTC.

The V and J genes are TRBV6-6 and TRBJ1-4; D is uncertain. V lost 5 bases, J lost 0 bases, and 10 bases lay in between. The length of the CDR3 is 15 residues. The germline gives CDR1 MNHNY, CDR2 SVGAGI (reference sequence). The CDR3: CASSPSVATNEKLFF. The CDR3 DNA sequence: TGTGCCAGCAGTCCCTCAGTCGCAACTAATGAAAAACTGTTTTTT.

The genes are TRBV27 and TRBJ2-1; 11 positions match TRBD2. The CDR3 extends over 16 amino acids. J lost 3 bases, V lost 6 bases, and 7 bases had no gene match. Per germline, CDR1 MNHEY and CDR2 SMNVEV (reference sequence). In DNA, the CDR3 is TGTGCCAGCAGCTCCGCTCTAGCGGGGGGCTACAATGAGCAGTTCTTC. Amino acids: CASSSALAGGYNEQFF.

The chain carries TRBV15 and TRBJ2-7, with D hard to call. From germline, CDR1 is LNHNV and CDR2 YYDKDF (reference sequence). V lost 5 bases and J lost 0, with 11 bases in between. The CDR3 has 14 residues. The CDR3 DNA sequence: TGTGCCACCAGCCCCTTTCCCACCTCCTACGAGCAGTACTTC. Translation gives CATSPFPTSYEQYF.

V usage is TRBV27 and J usage is TRBJ2-2; D gene uncertain. Looked up from germline, CDR1 is MNHEY and CDR2 is SMNVEV (reference sequence). Trimming took off 2 bases at V and 8 bases at J, with 12 bases between the two ends. The CDR3 loop spans 14 amino acids. CDR3 amino acids: CASSLGVSYGELFF. The CDR3 bases are TGTGCCAGCAGTTTAGGAGTCTCTTATGGGGAGCTGTTTTTT.

This chain links TRBV7-6 with TRBJ2-1; D is perhaps TRBD2 (6 bases). Trimming cost V 1 base and J 7 bases, with 8 bases left between them. Germline V gene sequence: CDR1 SGHVS, CDR2 FNYEAQ. The CDR3 extends over 13 amino acids. The CDR3 DNA reads as TGTGCCAGCAGCTTAGATGGGGGGAATGAGCAGTTCTTC. Protein: CASSLDGGNEQFF.